This is a list of T cell receptor beta chains from one sample in a study of identical twins. TCRdb independently ran MiXCR on the 5' RACE reads; one entry per CDR3 protein. There are some 900,000 distinct CDR3 sequences in the sample; 12% occur only once, and around 1.6% lies in the top ten. This sample was shared with a second study, whose subject was yellow fever vaccine responses in identical twins.

The sample was PBMCs. Receptor source: a woman younger than 35 in good health. CDR3s include the opening cysteine and the closing phenylalanine or tryptophan.

v_gene: TRBV3-1; j_gene: TRBJ1-4; CDR3aa: CASSQDRARLEKLFF
v_gene: TRBV4-1; j_gene: TRBJ2-2; CDR3aa: CASSHRGLPGELFF
v_gene: TRBV11-1; j_gene: TRBJ2-1; CDR3aa: CASTLAGPITRGNEQFF
v_gene: TRBV29-1; j_gene: TRBJ2-7; CDR3aa: CSVEGTSGRGYEQYF
v_gene: TRBV29-1; j_gene: TRBJ2-7; CDR3aa: CSARLGQAYEQYF
v_gene: TRBV12-3/TRBV12-4; j_gene: TRBJ2-1; CDR3aa: CASSFLGDYTRLAGRWDNEQFF
v_gene: TRBV18; j_gene: TRBJ1-5; CDR3aa: CASSQGANNQPQHF
v_gene: TRBV5-1; j_gene: TRBJ2-6; CDR3aa: CASSQESGANVLTF
v_gene: TRBV14; j_gene: TRBJ2-7; CDR3aa: CASSRGSILAEQYF
v_gene: TRBV18; j_gene: TRBJ2-1; CDR3aa: CASAQTSGYNEQFF
v_gene: TRBV20-1; j_gene: TRBJ2-5; CDR3aa: CSASGTGSQETQYF
v_gene: TRBV6-1; j_gene: TRBJ2-7; CDR3aa: CASSSGLAGLFYEQYF
v_gene: TRBV20-1; j_gene: TRBJ1-5; CDR3aa: CSAASGTGTNQPQHF
v_gene: TRBV24-1; j_gene: TRBJ2-3; CDR3aa: CATSDLGLAGTDTQYF
v_gene: TRBV24-1; j_gene: TRBJ1-2; CDR3aa: CATSDAGPRGTNYGYTF
v_gene: TRBV2; j_gene: TRBJ2-3; CDR3aa: CASPAPRSGTDTQYF
v_gene: TRBV5-1; j_gene: TRBJ2-2; CDR3aa: CASSWIRDSVTGELFF
v_gene: TRBV27; j_gene: TRBJ2-7; CDR3aa: CASRRQGGYEQYF
v_gene: TRBV5-1; j_gene: TRBJ2-5; CDR3aa: CASSLEGTGGGETQYF
v_gene: TRBV2; j_gene: TRBJ2-1; CDR3aa: CASRLGTELSQFF
v_gene: TRBV7-9; j_gene: TRBJ1-1; CDR3aa: CASRPGRSEAFF
v_gene: TRBV25-1; j_gene: TRBJ1-1; CDR3aa: CASSEWEAWNTEAFF
v_gene: TRBV6-5; j_gene: TRBJ2-5; CDR3aa: CASSSRGTEASGSQETQYF
v_gene: TRBV14; j_gene: TRBJ2-1; CDR3aa: CASSSGLAGNEQFF
v_gene: TRBV27; j_gene: TRBJ2-2; CDR3aa: CASTSLGGRTGELFF
v_gene: TRBV19; j_gene: TRBJ1-2; CDR3aa: CASTSLNYGYTF
v_gene: TRBV28; j_gene: TRBJ2-2; CDR3aa: CASNRSGRGTGELFF
v_gene: TRBV12-3/TRBV12-4; j_gene: TRBJ1-1; CDR3aa: CASSLGTFSAEAFF
v_gene: TRBV10-2; j_gene: TRBJ2-5; CDR3aa: CASSEPSRGETQYF
v_gene: TRBV20-1; j_gene: TRBJ2-1; CDR3aa: CSARDPGTGGHNEQFF
v_gene: TRBV10-3; j_gene: TRBJ2-1; CDR3aa: CAITGGSGNEQFF
v_gene: TRBV7-9; j_gene: TRBJ2-1; CDR3aa: CASSPPVKGDNEQFF
v_gene: TRBV5-1; j_gene: TRBJ1-2; CDR3aa: CASSLDTPNYGYTF